The rows below give T cell receptor beta chains drawn from one sample of a study of technical replicates of blood from a few donors. TCRdb keeps only in-frame clones here, not all; method: immunoSEQ multiplex PCR. This table holds fewer than 85,000 clones, 90% found once. Sequencing used PBMCs. These receptors came from a human donor in good health. Some clones in this sample may be carry-over from other donors' samples. Both conserved end residues are part of each CDR3. The D gene is left open where the match is weak. The size field is filled for only some rows; it gives once, few, many or a size class.

CDR3aa | CDR3nt | v_gene | len | d_gene | abundance | j_gene
CASSSRGSGANVLTF | TGTGCCAGCAGTTCGCGCGGGTCTGGGGCCAACGTCCTGACTTTC | TRBV6-5 | 15 | . | . | TRBJ2-6
CASSVGRAGANVLTF | TGTGCCAGCAGCGTAGGGCGGGCTGGGGCCAACGTCCTGACTTTC | TRBV9 | 15 | . | once | TRBJ2-6
CASSWDTAGTDTQYF | TGTGCCAGCAGTTGGGACACCGCGGGCACAGATACGCAGTATTTT | TRBV7-9 | 15 | . | . | TRBJ2-3
CASSVVTGVYNEQFF | TGTGCCAGCAGCGTAGTGACGGGGGTCTACAATGAGCAGTTCTTC | TRBV9 | 15 | . | . | TRBJ2-1
CASSLGGRTDTQYF | TGCGCCAGCAGCTTGGGGGGGCGTACAGATACGCAGTATTTT | TRBV5-1 | 14 | . | . | TRBJ2-3
CASSLVLAGPYNEQFF | TGCGCCAGCAGCTTGGTCCTAGCGGGGCCCTACAATGAGCAGTTCTTC | TRBV5-1 | 16 | TRBD2 | . | TRBJ2-1
CASTEAQGGGYTF | TGTGCCAGCACCGAAGCCCAGGGAGGTGGCTACACCTTC | TRBV2 | 13 | . | once | TRBJ1-2
CASSVPGQGHGELFF | TGTGCCAGCAGCGTCCCGGGACAGGGACACGGGGAGCTGTTTTTT | TRBV9 | 15 | TRBD1 | . | TRBJ2-2
CASSLGQGESYEQYF | TGTGCCAGCAGCTTGGGACAGGGGGAGTCCTACGAGCAGTACTTC | TRBV7-2 | 15 | TRBD1 | once | TRBJ2-7
CSVEGTSGYNEQFF | TGCAGCGTTGAAGGGACTAGCGGATACAATGAGCAGTTCTTC | TRBV29-1 | 14 | TRBD2 | . | TRBJ2-1
CASSLVTSGRGSGGREQFF | TGCGCCAGCAGCTTGGTCACTAGCGGGAGGGGGTCCGGAGGCCGTGAGCAGTTCTTC | TRBV5-1 | 19 | TRBD2 | . | TRBJ2-1
CASSTSPRGGLETQYF | TGTGCCAGTAGTACTTCCCCCCGCGGGGGGTTAGAGACCCAGTACTTC | TRBV19 | 16 | TRBD2 | . | TRBJ2-5
CASRKWGGQETQYF | TGTGCCAGCAGAAAATGGGGGGGGCAGGAGACCCAGTACTTC | TRBV27 | 14 | . | . | TRBJ2-5
CASSRYNTDTQYF | TGTGCCAGCAGCCGTTATAACACAGATACGCAGTATTTT | TRBV6-6 | 13 | . | . | TRBJ2-3
CASSFWIGLGDEQFF | TGTGCCAGCAGCTTTTGGATCGGACTTGGCGATGAGCAGTTCTTC | TRBV5-6 | 15 | . | . | TRBJ2-1
CASSLVAGDEQYF | TGTGCCAGCAGCTTGGTGGCAGGGGACGAGCAGTACTTC | TRBV5-4 | 13 | . | . | TRBJ2-7
CASSLVRGSDTQYF | TGCGCCAGCAGCTTGGTTAGGGGGTCCGATACGCAGTATTTT | TRBV5-1 | 14 | . | . | TRBJ2-3
CASSQDLGLAETQYF | TGTGCCAGCAGCCAAGATCTGGGACTAGCAGAGACCCAGTACTTC | TRBV4-2 | 15 | TRBD2 | . | TRBJ2-5
CASSLTAEAGWLGGKNIQYF | TGTGCCAGCAGCTTAACGGCCGAGGCAGGTTGGCTGGGGGGCAAAAACATTCAGTACTTC | TRBV7-3 | 20 | . | . | TRBJ2-4
CASSYSTQGNTEAFF | TGTGCCAGCAGTTACTCGACCCAGGGGAACACTGAAGCTTTCTTT | TRBV6-5 | 15 | . | . | TRBJ1-1
CASRGGGAPGELFF | TGTGCCAGCAGGGGCGGGGGGGCTCCAGGGGAGCTGTTTTTT | TRBV2 | 14 | TRBD2 | . | TRBJ2-2
CASSLSTTDTQYF | TGTGCCAGCAGCTTGAGCACCACAGATACGCAGTATTTT | TRBV5-4 | 13 | . | . | TRBJ2-3
CASSKASVTDEKLFF | TGTGCCAGCAGCAAAGCCTCTGTCACGGATGAAAAACTGTTTTTT | TRBV21-1 | 15 | . | . | TRBJ1-4
CASSLGQGAREAFF | TGTGCCAGCAGCTTGGGACAGGGGGCTCGGGAAGCTTTCTTT | TRBV7-2 | 14 | TRBD1 | . | TRBJ1-1
CASRDQGVSRGYTF | TGTGCCAGCAGGGATCAAGGAGTCTCTCGGGGCTACACCTTC | TRBV5-5 | 14 | . | . | TRBJ1-2
CASSPRVLAGGPSGEQYF | TGTGCCAGCAGCCCAAGAGTCTTAGCGGGAGGGCCCTCGGGCGAGCAGTACTTC | TRBV7-6 | 18 | TRBD2 | . | TRBJ2-7
CATPRQNNYGYTF | TGTGCCACACCTCGACAGAATAACTATGGCTACACCTTC | TRBV10-3 | 13 | . | . | TRBJ1-2
CASSRDHGDMFF | TGTGCCAGCAGTCGCGACCACGGGGATATGTTCTTC | TRBV5-4 | 12 | . | . | TRBJ2-1
CASSLDLEETQYF | TGTGCCAGCAGCTTAGATCTCGAAGAGACCCAGTACTTC | TRBV7-9 | 13 | . | . | TRBJ2-5
CASSDQVGDSGDQETQYF | TGCGCCAGCAGCGATCAAGTTGGGGATAGCGGGGACCAAGAGACCCAGTACTTC | TRBV4-3 | 18 | TRBD2 | . | TRBJ2-5
CASSLTGGRAGELFF | TGTGCCAGCAGTCTAACAGGGGGCAGGGCCGGGGAGCTGTTTTTT | TRBV6-5 | 15 | TRBD1 | . | TRBJ2-2
CASKVRASGMSSTDTQYF | TGTGCCAGCAAGGTCCGGGCTAGCGGCATGAGTAGCACAGATACGCAGTATTTT | TRBV4-2 | 18 | TRBD2 | . | TRBJ2-3
CASRDTGTGVGEQFF | TGTGCCAGCAGGGACACCGGGACAGGGGTCGGGGAGCAGTTCTTC | TRBV27 | 15 | TRBD1 | . | TRBJ2-1
CASSGPRDRGRTGELFF | TGTGCCAGCAGCGGCCCCCGGGACAGGGGGAGGACCGGGGAGCTGTTTTTT | TRBV9 | 17 | TRBD1 | . | TRBJ2-2
CASSDYVRGGDYGYTF | TGTGCCAGCAGTGACTATGTAAGAGGGGGCGACTATGGCTACACCTTC | TRBV25-1 | 16 | TRBD1 | . | TRBJ1-2
CASRAGSVAGDTQYF | TGTGCCAGCAGGGCTGGGTCGGTGGCGGGAGATACGCAGTATTTT | TRBV7-9 | 15 | . | . | TRBJ2-3
CASSASGRAYEQYF | TGTGCCAGCAGTGCGAGCGGGAGGGCCTACGAGCAGTACTTC | TRBV2 | 14 | TRBD2 | . | TRBJ2-7
CASSALTGLAGVNEQFF | TGTGCCAGCAGCGCCTTAACGGGACTAGCGGGGGTAAATGAGCAGTTCTTC | TRBV7-9 | 17 | TRBD2 | . | TRBJ2-1
CASSYNQGTEAFF | TGTGCCAGCAGTTATAATCAGGGCACTGAAGCTTTCTTT | TRBV6-1 | 13 | . | . | TRBJ1-1
CASSLRGEGTNYGYTF | TGTGCCAGCAGCTTACGGGGGGAGGGGACCAACTATGGCTACACCTTC | TRBV9 | 16 | . | few | TRBJ1-2
CASSDLPQDTQYF | TGTGCCAGCAGTGACCTACCGCAAGATACGCAGTATTTT | TRBV6-4 | 13 | . | . | TRBJ2-3
CASSRTGPTEAFF | TGTGCCAGCAGCCGCACAGGGCCCACTGAAGCTTTCTTT | TRBV7-9 | 13 | . | . | TRBJ1-1
CASSYGAHEQFF | TGTGCCAGCAGTTACGGGGCGCATGAGCAGTTCTTC | TRBV6-7 | 12 | . | . | TRBJ2-1
CATAQGGQETQYF | TGTGCCACTGCGCAGGGGGGCCAAGAGACCCAGTACTTC | TRBV28 | 13 | . | . | TRBJ2-5
CASSQERAWYQETQYF | TGTGCCAGCAGCCAAGAACGCGCCTGGTACCAAGAGACCCAGTACTTC | TRBV4-2 | 16 | . | . | TRBJ2-5
CASSRRVGDTQYF | TGTGCCAGCAGTCGCAGGGTAGGGGATACGCAGTATTTT | TRBV27 | 13 | . | . | TRBJ2-3
CASSLRDRGTYEQYF | TGTGCCAGCAGCTTGCGAGACAGGGGCACCTACGAGCAGTACTTC | TRBV5-8 | 15 | TRBD1 | . | TRBJ2-7
CASSLEGLFTDTQYF | TGTGCCAGCAGCTTGGAAGGACTATTCACAGATACGCAGTATTTT | TRBV5-4 | 15 | . | . | TRBJ2-3
CASSFTSGTTDTQYF | TGCGCCAGCAGCTTCACTAGCGGTACCACAGATACGCAGTATTTT | TRBV5-1 | 15 | TRBD2 | once | TRBJ2-3
CAISGGGETQYF | TGTGCCATCAGTGGGGGGGGAGAGACGCAGTATTTT | TRBV10-3 | 12 | TRBD2 | once | TRBJ2-3
CASKHGTSGQETQYF | TGCGCCAGCAAACACGGAACTAGCGGCCAAGAGACCCAGTACTTC | TRBV5-1 | 15 | TRBD2 | . | TRBJ2-5
CASSIGQGYYEQYF | TGTGCCAGTAGTATTGGACAGGGGTACTACGAGCAGTACTTC | TRBV19 | 14 | TRBD1 | . | TRBJ2-7
CSVGSGSSSYEQYF | TGCAGCGTTGGGAGCGGGTCGAGCTCCTACGAGCAGTACTTC | TRBV29-1 | 14 | . | . | TRBJ2-7
CASSWTGTNEKLFF | TGTGCCAGTAGTTGGACAGGAACTAATGAAAAACTGTTTTTT | TRBV19 | 14 | TRBD1 | . | TRBJ1-4